The table lists the clone carrying this T cell receptor beta chain with many counts. Its antigen remains unknown. The CDR3 spans 14 residues. Germline CDR1 reads LNHNV; CDR2 reads YYDKDF (reference sequence). J lost 9 bases, V lost 5 bases, and 10 bases had no gene match. The data originate from a study of beta chain features in type 1 diabetes. Study-level results: The naive, central memory and Treg TCRB repertoires of patients appeared to be more similar to one another than those of healthy donors. Among all four CD4+ subsets, Type 1 diabetes patients had TCRB CDR3s that were moderately but significantly shorter.

As every portion of the isolated RNA was reverse transcribed, the sequencing read expressed TCRB transcripts. Repertoires were generated with immunoSEQ multiplex PCR, while TCRdb's copy carries only in-frame clones and drops some. Here the sample spans about 140,000 clones, 6.5% to 8.5% being singletons. Sequences were obtained from central memory CD4+ T cells from blood. This TCR came from a woman aged 25 to 39 in good health. The chain employs TRBV15 and TRBJ1-5; 7 bases fit TRBD1. CDR3 loop: CATSEPQGRRPQHF. Here the CDR3 DNA reads TGTGCCACCAGCGAACCACAGGGGCGTAGGCCCCAGCATTTT.